This TCR beta chain was retrieved from a study of CXCR3-negative and CXCR3-positive naive CD8 T cells. The CDR3 is 15 amino acids. Germline V lookup: CDR1 MDHEN, CDR2 SYDVKM. The authors prepared UMI-labeled TRB cDNA libraries by 5' RACE. For each CDR3 protein, TCRdb gives one entry from its re-call of the 5' RACE reads, without DNA. This sample's table has about 86,000 distinct CDR3 sequences. With respect to this clonotype: Its antigen is not identified.

Study-wide results and limits: Comparison of naive cells showed more hydrophobic TRB CDR3s in CXCR3-positive than in CXCR3-negative naive cells. Memory, not naive, CXCR3-negative and CXCR3-positive cells differed in TRBV-TRBJ usage. Memory CD8+ cells showed much lower diversity, while both naive subsets displayed comparably high diversity.

This clonotype originated in a human donor in good health. Some clones in this sample may be carry-over from other donors' samples. The rearrangement joins TRBV28 to TRBJ2-7; TCRdb indicates TRBD1, and absent DNA this call remains unverified. The material sequenced was naive CXCR3+ CD8+ T cells from blood. Subset noted: CD45RO-CCR7+CD27+CD95- naive CD8+ T cells expressing CXCR3 (TNR3+). CDR3 sequence: CASSLGASSSYEQYF.